Following are 21 T cell receptor beta chains from one sample sequenced in a study of early T cells in non-severe SARS-CoV-2 infection. TCRdb reprocessed the 5' RACE reads via MiXCR and lists one record per CDR3 protein. The sample comprises about 64,000 distinct CDR3 sequences, around 11% of which are singletons, and about 2.7% rests with the top ten. Source: whole blood, taken at baseline. These receptors were collected from an adult who was a healthcare worker with PCR-confirmed SARS-CoV-2 infection or an uninfected control (not recorded which).

This clonotype was counted only a few times. The chain carries TRBV11-2 and TRBJ1-1, with D tentatively TRBD1 (5 bases). The CDR3 extends over 16 amino acids. Between the trimmed V and J ends, which lost 2 bases and 3 bases, there was a span of 16 bases. Germline assignment: CDR1 SGHAT and CDR2 FQNNGV. CDR3 region: CASSLSRGRPDTEAFF. CDR3 coding DNA: TGTGCCAGCAGCTTAAGCCGGGGCAGACCTGACACTGAAGCTTTCTTT. Complete variable domain (other parts from reference TRBV11-2 and TRBJ1-1): EAGVAQSPRYKIIEKRQSVAFWCNPISGHATLYWYQQILGQGPKLLIQFQNNGVVDDSQLPKDRFSAERLKGVDSTLKIQPAKLEDSAVYLCASSLSRGRPDTEAFFGQGTRLTVV.

In this sample, this clonotype turned up many times. The CDR3 coding sequence is TGTGCCAGCAGCCTGATTAGCGGGGGGTACGAGCAGTACTTC. Residues: CASSLISGGYEQYF. The chain has TRBV12-3 or TRBV12-4 and TRBJ2-7; 10 nucleotides agree with TRBD2. Losses at the gene ends were 6 bases for V and 4 bases for J; bases not matched to a gene: 6. The CDR3 sequence is 14 residues long.

This clonotype has only a few counts. The chain couples TRBV28 to TRBJ2-7; 8 bases line up with TRBD2. From germline, CDR1 is MDHEN and CDR2 SYDVKM. With V trimmed by 7 bases and J by 5 bases, 7 bases remained unmatched. The CDR3 has 13 residues. CDR3 nucleotide sequence: TGTGCCAGCATGCCGGGGGGGGTCCACGAGCAGTACTTC. Translating it yields CASMPGGVHEQYF.

The sample holds many counts of this clonotype. J is TRBJ1-1 and V is TRBV4-2; D may be TRBD1 (6 bases). The CDR3 totals 15 residues. V lost 5 bases and J lost 5, with 18 bases in between. Germline CDR1 reads LGHNA; CDR2 reads YNFKEQ. The CDR3 coding sequence is TGTGCCAGCAGCTACCCGTATCAGGGGAATACTGAAGCTTTCTTT. Protein product: CASSYPYQGNTEAFF.

This chain links TRBV28 with TRBJ2-5, with 7 positions matching TRBD2. V lost 5 bases and J lost 5; bases outside the gene matches: 8. This CDR3 is built from 14 residues. Looked up from germline, CDR1 is MDHEN and CDR2 is SYDVKM. The CDR3, as DNA: TGTGCCAGCAGTCCAGCGGGGACCGTTGAGACCCAGTACTTC. Its translation is CASSPAGTVETQYF.

The chain uses TRBV3-1 and TRBJ2-4, with 13 bases fitting TRBD2. Germline assignment: CDR1 LGHDT and CDR2 YNNKEL (reference sequence). The CDR3 has 13 amino acids. V gave up 4 bases and J gave up 10 bases; unmatched junction bases: 1. CDR3 region: CASSPGLAGIQYF. CDR3 in DNA: TGTGCCAGCAGCCCGGGACTAGCGGGGATTCAGTACTTC. Using reference TRBV3-1 and TRBJ2-4 for the parts outside the CDR3, the full variable domain is DTAVSQTPKYLVTQMGNDKSIKCEQNLGHDTMYWYKQDSKKFLKIMFSYNNKELIINETVPNRFSPKSPDKAHLNLHINSLELGDSAVYFCASSPGLAGIQYFGAGTRLSVL.

Ten or more counts support this clonotype. The chain uses TRBV7-9 and TRBJ2-3; possibly TRBD2 for D (6 bases). The CDR3 totals 15 residues. The V gene's germline CDR1 is SEHNR and CDR2 FQNEAQ (reference sequence). V was shortened by 1 base and J by 3 bases, with 11 bases between the two germline ends. The CDR3: CASSLVRSGTDTQYF. As DNA, the CDR3 is TGTGCCAGCAGCTTAGTCCGGAGCGGGACAGATACGCAGTATTTT.

This clonotype was counted a few times. The V and J genes are TRBV4-3 and TRBJ2-7, with D tentatively TRBD2 (7 bases). Germline values: CDR1 LGHNA, CDR2 YSLEER. The CDR3 length is 16 residues. V lost 0 bases and J lost 7, with 19 bases in between. DNA of the CDR3: TGCGCCAGCAGCCAAGATTTGCGGGGGCGTTCTTCTGAGCAGTACTTC. Amino acids: CASSQDLRGRSSEQYF.

The V gene is TRBV20-1, the J gene TRBJ2-5, with TRBD2 identical over 8 bases. V was clipped by 4 bases and J by 1 base; unmatched bases: 11. The CDR3 covers 16 residues. The germline gives CDR1 DFQATT, CDR2 SNEGSKA (reference sequence). The CDR3 loop is CSAISRRGEIQETQYF. The CDR3 DNA reads TGCAGTGCTATATCCAGGCGGGGGGAAATCCAAGAGACCCAGTACTTC.

Regarding this clonotype: Mismatch with germline at one junction end may stem from a read error. The genes are TRBV18 and TRBJ1-1; D might be TRBD1 (5 bases). CDR1 is KGHSH, CDR2 LQKENI, per germline. This CDR3 region has 16 residues. CDR3 sequence: CASPPGRGKMDTEAFF. The CDR3 DNA sequence: TGTGCCAGCCCACCAGGGCGAGGGAAAATGGACACTGAAGCTTTCTTT.

This clonotype occurred a few times. This rearrangement joins TRBV11-2 to TRBJ2-1; D call uncertain. The CDR3 sequence is 13 residues long. With 0 bases removed from V and 6 bases from J, the gap between germline ends came to 6 bases. Germline assignment: CDR1 SGHAT and CDR2 FQNNGV. The CDR3 coding sequence is TGTGCCAGCAGCTTAGATCTGATCAATGAGCAGTTCTTC. Translated, it gives CASSLDLINEQFF.

This clonotype has a count of ten or more. This sequence joins TRBV13 and TRBJ1-2; no firm D call. CDR1 and CDR2 (germline): PRHDT, FYEKMQ (reference sequence). V shed 3 bases and J shed 3 bases, with 8 bases lying between them. This CDR3 comprises 13 residues. CDR3 DNA: TGTGCCAGCAGCTTCAACCATGACTATGGCTACACCTTC. It codes for CASSFNHDYGYTF. The full variable domain, completed using reference TRBV13 and TRBJ1-2, is AAGVIQSPRHLIKEKRETATLKCYPIPRHDTVYWYQQGPGQDPQFLISFYEKMQSDKGSIPDRFSAQQFSDYHSELNMSSLELGDSALYFCASSFNHDYGYTFGSGTRLTVV.

This clonotype was detected many times. The chain is built from TRBV29-1 and TRBJ2-7; 9 nucleotides align to TRBD1. The CDR3 extends over 15 amino acids. CDR1 is SQVTM, CDR2 ANQGSEA, per germline. V trimming: 5 bases; J trimming: 3 bases; junction bases outside the gene matches: 11. DNA of the CDR3: TGCAGCGTTTTCGGTGCGCTGGACAGGGGCTACGAGCAGTACTTC. It codes for CSVFGALDRGYEQYF.

This clonotype appeared a few times. The chain recombines TRBV3-1 with TRBJ2-5, with TRBD2 matching over 9 bases. This CDR3 is 16 amino acids long. After removal of 0 bases from V and 1 base from J, the junction contained 3 bases not matched to a gene. Germline loops: CDR1 LGHDT, CDR2 YNNKEL (reference sequence). The CDR3 loop is CASSQDSGGLQETQYF. DNA of the CDR3: TGTGCCAGCAGCCAAGATAGCGGGGGTCTCCAAGAGACCCAGTACTTC.

This clonotype was seen more than once but under ten times. The V gene is TRBV7-2, the J gene TRBJ2-5, with 13 bases fitting TRBD2. This CDR3 contains 16 residues. Germline CDR1 and CDR2: SGHTA and FQGNSA. V lost 4 bases, J lost 0 bases, and 2 bases stayed unmatched. CDR3 loop: CASSSGLAGHQETQYF. The CDR3 DNA reads as TGTGCCAGCAGCTCGGGACTAGCGGGGCACCAAGAGACCCAGTACTTC.

The chain couples TRBV5-1 to TRBJ2-7; D might be TRBD1 or TRBD2, each matching 5 bases. The V and J ends lost 5 bases and 5 bases respectively, with 20 bases between them. CDR1 is SGHRS, CDR2 YFSETQ, per germline. This CDR3 contains 15 residues. In nucleotides, the CDR3 is TGCGCCAGCAGGGGAGAGGGGACCATAATGGACGAGCAGTACTTC. It specifies CASRGEGTIMDEQYF.

The J gene is TRBJ1-4, the V gene TRBV7-9; D unclear. CDR3 length: 12 amino acids. V shed 7 bases and J shed 8 bases, with 11 bases lying between them. CDR1 SEHNR and CDR2 FQNEAQ come from the germline V gene (reference sequence). This CDR3 reads CASNGRGEKLFF. As DNA, the CDR3 is TGTGCCAGCAATGGGAGAGGGGAAAAACTGTTTTTT.

The chain recombines TRBV9 with TRBJ1-2; D is unresolved. Germline V gene lookup returns CDR1 SGDLS and CDR2 YYNGEE. This CDR3 is built from 11 residues. V lost 7 bases and J lost 7, with 11 bases in between. The CDR3 sequence is CASGPWGGYTF. The CDR3 region has the DNA TGTGCCAGCGGACCATGGGGTGGCTACACCTTC.

This clonotype was seen only a few times. The chain's CDR3 is CASGSTGTIYEQYF. The CDR3 bases are TGTGCCAGCGGCTCGACCGGGACTATCTACGAGCAGTACTTC. The chain recombines TRBV28 with TRBJ2-7; 7 nucleotides line up with TRBD2. The germline gives CDR1 MDHEN, CDR2 SYDVKM. The trim removed 8 bases at V and 3 bases at J, leaving 10 bases unmatched. The CDR3 runs 14 residues.

The table lists this clonotype with a few counts. V is TRBV11-2 and J is TRBJ1-1; tentative D call: TRBD1 (5 bases). V lost 8 bases and J lost 9, with 13 bases in between. Germline loops: CDR1 SGHAT, CDR2 FQNNGV. This CDR3 is 11 amino acids long. In nucleotides, the CDR3 is TGTGCCAGCTGGGGAGGACACCAAGCTTTCTTT. Protein sequence: CASWGGHQAFF.

This clonotype has just a few counts. The J gene is TRBJ1-4, the V gene TRBV5-6; D perhaps matches TRBD1 (5 bases). There are 14 residues in the CDR3. Germline V gives CDR1 SGHDT, CDR2 YYEEEE. V was pared by 4 bases and J by 6 bases, with 13 bases between. CDR3 DNA: TGTGCCAGCAGCCCGGGACTCGGGGATGAAAAACTGTTTTTT. It is translated as CASSPGLGDEKLFF.